The present T cell receptor (beta chain) was sequenced within a study of cytomegalovirus exposure and HLA in healthy donors. From germline, CDR1 is SGHNT and CDR2 YENEEA. The CDR3 spans 16 residues. The V end lost 5 bases, the J end lost 1 base, and 17 bases lay between the germline ends. This clone appeared a single time. Primers for the PCR totalled 60 Vbeta and 13 Jbeta. The data were produced by immunoSEQ multiplex PCR, yet TCRdb's version contains in-frame clones alone and is incomplete. This sample has about 160,000 clones, with 82% found just once. The chain combines TRBV11-3 with TRBJ2-5; a possible D gene is TRBD1 (5 bases). The receptor was isolated from a girl between 10 and 17 years old in good health and CMV-seropositive. What was sequenced was PBMCs. CDR3 amino acids: CASSPGHELFQETQYF. Written as DNA, the CDR3 is TGTGCCAGCAGCCCCGGACACGAATTATTCCAAGAGACCCAGTACTTC.